Shown below are 30 T cell receptor beta chains from a single sample sequenced in a study of cytomegalovirus exposure and HLA in healthy donors. Primers included in the PCR were 60 Vbeta and 13 Jbeta primers. The repertoire was sequenced with immunoSEQ multiplex PCR; TCRdb's copy has only in-frame clones and lacks some. Of 100,000 or so clones listed, more than 65% were seen once; the top ten hold more than 4.5%. Specimen: PBMCs. Source of these receptors: a woman between 18 and 30 years old in good health and CMV-seropositive.

The chain has TRBV7-6 and TRBJ2-7; 7 bases align to TRBD1. Germline CDR1 reads SGHVS; CDR2 reads FNYEAQ. V lost 0 bases and J lost 6; bases outside the gene matches: 2. The CDR3 runs to 13 residues. CDR3 loop: CASSLARGREQYF. The CDR3 nucleotides read TGTGCCAGCAGCTTAGCGAGGGGGCGCGAGCAGTACTTC.

This rearrangement joins TRBV27 to TRBJ2-1; 11 nucleotides align to TRBD2. Germline assignment: CDR1 MNHEY and CDR2 SMNVEV (reference sequence). V was clipped by 7 bases and J by 6 bases; unmatched bases: 5. The CDR3 runs to 14 residues. The CDR3 bases are TGTGCCAGCACGCTAGCGGGAGGTGGCAATGAGCAGTTCTTC. It is translated as CASTLAGGGNEQFF.

The gene calls are TRBV29-1 and TRBJ2-4; 8 nucleotides match TRBD2. CDR3 length: 13 amino acids. V lost 7 bases and J lost 6; bases outside the gene matches: 8. CDR1 and CDR2 from the germline V gene are SQVTM and ANQGSEA. The CDR3 sequence is CSALTSGSNIQYF. The CDR3, as DNA: TGCAGCGCATTAACTAGCGGCTCAAACATTCAGTACTTC.

This chain links TRBV5-6 with TRBJ1-2; TRBD1 matches 9 bases. The CDR3 extends over 17 amino acids. Unmatched junction bases numbered 8, after V lost 2 bases and J lost 0 bases. Germline loops: CDR1 SGHDT, CDR2 YYEEEE. The CDR3 DNA reads TGTGCCAGCAGCTTTTACCAAAGGACAGGGGCTAACTATGGCTACACCTTC. Encoded protein: CASSFYQRTGANYGYTF.

This chain joins TRBV27 and TRBJ2-5; the D gene is possibly TRBD1 (5 bases). CDR3 size: 14 residues. Germline assignment: CDR1 MNHEY and CDR2 SMNVEV (reference sequence). V was trimmed by 8 bases and J by 1 base, leaving 14 bases between them. The CDR3 loop is CASAFIGAQETQYF. In DNA form, the CDR3 reads TGTGCCAGCGCTTTTATAGGGGCCCAAGAGACCCAGTACTTC.

The genes are TRBV29-1 and TRBJ2-7; TRBD2 aligns across 14 bases. CDR3 length: 16 amino acids. Germline trimming cut 4 bases from V and 4 bases from J; bases unmatched to any gene: 9. Germline values: CDR1 SQVTM, CDR2 ANQGSEA. Here the CDR3 reads CSVGAGTSGSTYEQYF. CDR3 nucleotide sequence: TGCAGCGTTGGGGCCGGGACTAGCGGGAGTACTTACGAGCAGTACTTC.

V and J are TRBV27 and TRBJ2-2, with 7 bases that match TRBD2. V was clipped by 3 bases and J by 2 bases; unmatched bases: 6. This CDR3 contains 16 residues. Germline-derived CDR1 and CDR2 are MNHEY and SMNVEV (reference sequence). The CDR3 region has the DNA TGTGCCAGCAGTTTTCTACTAGCGAGAAACACCGGGGAGCTGTTTTTT. It specifies CASSFLLARNTGELFF.

The chain carries TRBV5-4 and TRBJ2-7, with TRBD2 identical over 9 bases. CDR1 SGHNT and CDR2 YYREEE come from the germline V gene (reference sequence). The ends lost 3 bases at V and 5 bases at J; junction bases unmatched: 15. The CDR3 runs to 17 residues. The CDR3: CASSSTIFSGSTDEQYF. CDR3 in DNA: TGTGCCAGCAGCTCGACTATATTTAGCGGGAGCACTGACGAGCAGTACTTC.

V and J are TRBV15 and TRBJ2-3; 8 positions agree with TRBD2. The germline CDR1 and CDR2 sequences are LNHNV and YYDKDF (reference sequence). V was clipped by 5 bases and J by 2 bases; unmatched bases: 6. The CDR3 is 15 residues long. CDR3 region: CATSRLAGITDTQYF. The CDR3 region has the DNA TGTGCCACCAGCCGCCTAGCGGGTATCACAGATACGCAGTATTTT.

The rearrangement uses TRBV6-5 and TRBJ2-7, with TRBD2 identical over 8 bases. Germline CDR1 and CDR2: MNHEY and SVGAGI. CDR3 length equals 14 residues. V was clipped by 5 bases and J by 2 bases; unmatched bases: 5. CDR3 sequence (DNA): TGTGCCAGCAGTACCTTAGCGGGACCCTACGAGCAGTACTTC. It codes for CASSTLAGPYEQYF.

This rearrangement joins TRBV2 to TRBJ1-4; D is unclear. Trimming took 6 bases from V and 0 from J, leaving 11 bases between them. CDR3 size: 15 residues. In germline, CDR1 is SNHLY, CDR2 FYNNEI. CDR3 nucleotide sequence: TGTGCCAGCAGCGCCGAAGGAGCAACTAATGAAAAACTGTTTTTT. Protein sequence: CASSAEGATNEKLFF.

The J gene is TRBJ1-5, the V gene TRBV27, with 8 bases aligning to TRBD1. Per germline, CDR1 MNHEY and CDR2 SMNVEV (reference sequence). There are 15 residues in the CDR3. Unmatched junction bases numbered 8, after V lost 3 bases and J lost 7 bases. The CDR3 nucleotides read TGTGCCAGCAGTTTTGGAGGACAGGGCAGACAGCCCCAGCATTTT. This translates into CASSFGGQGRQPQHF.

The gene calls are TRBV30 and TRBJ2-1; 15 bases align to TRBD2. This CDR3 comprises 15 residues. The J segment lost 9 bases and the V segment lost 4 bases, leaving 7 bases of the junction unmatched. From germline, CDR1 is GTSNPN and CDR2 SVGIG (reference sequence). The CDR3 loop reads CAWTVGTSGRIEQFF. CDR3 DNA: TGTGCCTGGACCGTTGGGACTAGCGGGAGGATTGAGCAGTTCTTC. Looking up the rest from reference TRBV30 and TRBJ2-1 gives the full variable domain: SQTIHQWPATLVQPVGSPLSLECTVEGTSNPNLYWYRQAAGRGLQLLFYSVGIGQISSEVPQNLSASRPQDRQFILSSKKLLLSDSGFYLCAWTVGTSGRIEQFFGPGTRLTVL.

The genes are TRBV7-9 and TRBJ1-1; a possible D gene is TRBD1 (5 bases). Germline V CDR1 and CDR2: SEHNR, FQNEAQ (reference sequence). The CDR3 is 16 residues long. Trimming took off 5 bases at V and 3 bases at J, with 19 bases between the two ends. The CDR3 bases are TGTGCCAGCAGCCCGCGGGATAGGGGTATTGACACTGAAGCTTTCTTT. Protein: CASSPRDRGIDTEAFF.

The rearrangement uses TRBV30 and TRBJ2-7; D is perhaps TRBD1 (5 bases). The germline gives CDR1 GTSNPN, CDR2 SVGIG (reference sequence). Deletions cut 3 bases from V and 5 bases from J, with 17 bases between. The CDR3 contains 14 residues. CDR3 residues: CAWRPWGRGNEQYF. In DNA form, the CDR3 reads TGTGCCTGGAGACCGTGGGGAAGGGGTAACGAGCAGTACTTC.

The V gene is TRBV15, the J gene TRBJ2-7; TRBD2 might be the D (7 bases). This CDR3 contains 16 residues. V was pared by 0 bases and J by 3 bases, with 15 bases between. The germline CDR1 and CDR2 sequences are LNHNV and YYDKDF (reference sequence). In DNA form, the CDR3 reads TGTGCCACCAGCAGAGAGGGGGCTAGCGGAGTCTACGAGCAGTACTTC. It encodes CATSREGASGVYEQYF. Looking up the rest from reference TRBV15 and TRBJ2-7 gives the full variable domain: DAMVIQNPRYQVTQFGKPVTLSCSQTLNHNVMYWYQQKSSQAPKLLFHYYDKDFNNEADTPDNFQSRRPNTSFCFLDIRSPGLGDTAMYLCATSREGASGVYEQYFGPGTRLTVT.

The V and J genes are TRBV13 and TRBJ1-1, with 9 bases fitting TRBD1. J lost 8 bases, V lost 0 bases, and 4 bases had no gene match. This CDR3 comprises 14 residues. In germline, CDR1 is PRHDT, CDR2 FYEKMQ (reference sequence). The CDR3 region is CASSLGGQGSEAFF. The CDR3 DNA reads as TGTGCCAGCAGCTTAGGGGGACAGGGCTCCGAAGCTTTCTTT.

Concerning this clone itself: The same CDR3 arises from other DNA sequences in this sample as well. The V and J genes are TRBV18 and TRBJ2-7, with 7 bases matching TRBD1. This CDR3 spans 12 amino acids. J lost 6 bases, V lost 4 bases, and 3 bases had no gene match. Germline V gives CDR1 KGHSH, CDR2 LQKENI. This CDR3 reads CASSRDRVEQYF. The CDR3 DNA sequence: TGTGCCAGCTCACGCGACAGGGTCGAGCAGTACTTC.

The chain carries TRBV21-1 and TRBJ1-1. TRBV21-1 is designated a pseudogene. This CDR3 has 18 residues. CDR3 residues: CASSTNLLSRLRFTEAFF. In nucleotides, the CDR3 is TGTGCCAGCAGCACAAATCTCCTCAGCCGTCTGAGGTTCACTGAAGCTTTCTTT.

The V gene is TRBV2, the J gene TRBJ2-4; D not certain. The CDR3 contains 15 residues. The ends were cut back, 5 bases at V and 0 bases at J, with 11 bases in the middle. Germline CDR1 SNHLY, CDR2 FYNNEI. CDR3 in amino acids: CASSQAFLAKNIQYF. DNA of the CDR3: TGTGCCAGCAGTCAGGCTTTTCTAGCCAAAAACATTCAGTACTTC.

This chain uses TRBV6-4 with TRBJ2-1, with 11 bases identical to TRBD2. Germline-derived CDR1 and CDR2 are MRHNA and SNTAGT. The J segment lost 6 bases and the V segment lost 4 bases, leaving 2 bases of the junction unmatched. CDR3 length: 14 residues. CDR3 residues: CASSVGTSGNEQFF. DNA for the CDR3: TGTGCCAGCAGTGTGGGGACTAGCGGCAATGAGCAGTTCTTC.

The chain recombines TRBV6-1 with TRBJ2-7, with no clear D. V was clipped by 4 bases and J by 4 bases, with 17 bases between them. The CDR3 is 15 amino acids. Germline values: CDR1 MNHNS, CDR2 SASEGT. The CDR3 DNA is TGTGCCAGCAGTGCTCCTTTTGATACGAGGTACGAGCAGTACTTC. It translates to CASSAPFDTRYEQYF.

This clone was seen only once. This chain uses TRBV5-1 with TRBJ2-5, with TRBD2 matching 7 bases. Germline assignment: CDR1 SGHRS and CDR2 YFSETQ. This CDR3 contains 12 residues. Trimming took 5 bases from V and 2 from J; bases not matched to a gene: 0. This chain's CDR3 is CASRGLQETQYF. CDR3 DNA: TGCGCCAGCAGGGGACTACAAGAGACCCAGTACTTC.

The rearrangement uses TRBV5-1 and TRBJ1-4; 10 bases are shared with TRBD1. CDR1 and CDR2 from the germline V gene are SGHRS and YFSETQ. The CDR3 loop spans 15 amino acids. V trimming: 4 bases; J trimming: 5 bases; junction bases outside the gene matches: 5. The CDR3 protein is CASSRPGQGNEKLFF. CDR3 nucleotides: TGCGCCAGCAGCAGACCGGGACAGGGGAATGAAAAACTGTTTTTT.

V and J are TRBV4-1 and TRBJ2-7; TRBD2 might be the D (6 bases). The germline V and J ends were trimmed by 4 bases and 7 bases, with 23 bases remaining between them. Germline V gene sequence: CDR1 MGHRA, CDR2 YSYEKL. The CDR3 has 16 residues. CDR3 sequence: CASSRTPVGGRGEQYF. The DNA of the CDR3 is TGCGCCAGCAGCCGGACCCCCGTGGGGGGAAGGGGAGAGCAGTACTTC.

V is TRBV6-1 and J is TRBJ2-5; TRBD1 aligns across 9 bases. Near its end, the DNA agrees better with TRBJ2-7, so the J call may be wrong. Germline CDR1 is MNHNS and CDR2 is SASEGT. The CDR3 runs to 15 residues. In DNA form, the CDR3 reads TGTGCCAGCAGAAGAACCGGGACAGGGACCTACGAGCAGTACTTC. It codes for CASRRTGTGTYEQYF.

The chain links TRBV6-5 to TRBJ2-2, with 11 bases matching TRBD2. CDR3 length equals 15 residues. The J segment lost 5 bases and the V segment lost 2 bases, leaving 1 base of the junction unmatched. Germline V gene data show CDR1 as MNHEY and CDR2 as SVGAGI. The DNA of the CDR3 is TGTGCCAGCAGTTACGCTAGCGGGAGGACCGGGGAGCTGTTTTTT. Its translation is CASSYASGRTGELFF.

V is TRBV21-1 and J is TRBJ1-2; the tabulated D call, TRBD1, remains unverified against the DNA. TRBV21-1 is labeled a pseudogene. The CDR3 sequence is 16 residues long. CDR3 region: CASSMEVGGTENGYTF. CDR3 sequence (DNA): TGTGCCAGCAGCATGGAAGTTGGAGGGACAGAAAATGGCTACACCTTC.

V and J are TRBV7-9 and TRBJ2-1, with TRBD1 identical over 10 bases. Germline loops: CDR1 SEHNR, CDR2 FQNEAQ (reference sequence). This CDR3 is built from 15 residues. The ends lost 6 bases at V and 12 bases at J; junction bases unmatched: 14. The CDR3: CASRPTGQGDIRQFF. The CDR3 coding sequence is TGTGCCAGCAGACCCACAGGACAGGGGGACATCCGGCAGTTCTTC.

This chain connects TRBV18 to TRBJ1-5; D may be TRBD1 (6 bases). V lost 4 bases and J lost 6, with 13 bases in between. Per germline, CDR1 KGHSH and CDR2 LQKENI. This CDR3 is 14 amino acids long. The chain's CDR3 is CASSRGGAGQPQHF. CDR3 sequence (DNA): TGTGCCAGCTCACGGGGGGGGGCAGGTCAGCCCCAGCATTTT.